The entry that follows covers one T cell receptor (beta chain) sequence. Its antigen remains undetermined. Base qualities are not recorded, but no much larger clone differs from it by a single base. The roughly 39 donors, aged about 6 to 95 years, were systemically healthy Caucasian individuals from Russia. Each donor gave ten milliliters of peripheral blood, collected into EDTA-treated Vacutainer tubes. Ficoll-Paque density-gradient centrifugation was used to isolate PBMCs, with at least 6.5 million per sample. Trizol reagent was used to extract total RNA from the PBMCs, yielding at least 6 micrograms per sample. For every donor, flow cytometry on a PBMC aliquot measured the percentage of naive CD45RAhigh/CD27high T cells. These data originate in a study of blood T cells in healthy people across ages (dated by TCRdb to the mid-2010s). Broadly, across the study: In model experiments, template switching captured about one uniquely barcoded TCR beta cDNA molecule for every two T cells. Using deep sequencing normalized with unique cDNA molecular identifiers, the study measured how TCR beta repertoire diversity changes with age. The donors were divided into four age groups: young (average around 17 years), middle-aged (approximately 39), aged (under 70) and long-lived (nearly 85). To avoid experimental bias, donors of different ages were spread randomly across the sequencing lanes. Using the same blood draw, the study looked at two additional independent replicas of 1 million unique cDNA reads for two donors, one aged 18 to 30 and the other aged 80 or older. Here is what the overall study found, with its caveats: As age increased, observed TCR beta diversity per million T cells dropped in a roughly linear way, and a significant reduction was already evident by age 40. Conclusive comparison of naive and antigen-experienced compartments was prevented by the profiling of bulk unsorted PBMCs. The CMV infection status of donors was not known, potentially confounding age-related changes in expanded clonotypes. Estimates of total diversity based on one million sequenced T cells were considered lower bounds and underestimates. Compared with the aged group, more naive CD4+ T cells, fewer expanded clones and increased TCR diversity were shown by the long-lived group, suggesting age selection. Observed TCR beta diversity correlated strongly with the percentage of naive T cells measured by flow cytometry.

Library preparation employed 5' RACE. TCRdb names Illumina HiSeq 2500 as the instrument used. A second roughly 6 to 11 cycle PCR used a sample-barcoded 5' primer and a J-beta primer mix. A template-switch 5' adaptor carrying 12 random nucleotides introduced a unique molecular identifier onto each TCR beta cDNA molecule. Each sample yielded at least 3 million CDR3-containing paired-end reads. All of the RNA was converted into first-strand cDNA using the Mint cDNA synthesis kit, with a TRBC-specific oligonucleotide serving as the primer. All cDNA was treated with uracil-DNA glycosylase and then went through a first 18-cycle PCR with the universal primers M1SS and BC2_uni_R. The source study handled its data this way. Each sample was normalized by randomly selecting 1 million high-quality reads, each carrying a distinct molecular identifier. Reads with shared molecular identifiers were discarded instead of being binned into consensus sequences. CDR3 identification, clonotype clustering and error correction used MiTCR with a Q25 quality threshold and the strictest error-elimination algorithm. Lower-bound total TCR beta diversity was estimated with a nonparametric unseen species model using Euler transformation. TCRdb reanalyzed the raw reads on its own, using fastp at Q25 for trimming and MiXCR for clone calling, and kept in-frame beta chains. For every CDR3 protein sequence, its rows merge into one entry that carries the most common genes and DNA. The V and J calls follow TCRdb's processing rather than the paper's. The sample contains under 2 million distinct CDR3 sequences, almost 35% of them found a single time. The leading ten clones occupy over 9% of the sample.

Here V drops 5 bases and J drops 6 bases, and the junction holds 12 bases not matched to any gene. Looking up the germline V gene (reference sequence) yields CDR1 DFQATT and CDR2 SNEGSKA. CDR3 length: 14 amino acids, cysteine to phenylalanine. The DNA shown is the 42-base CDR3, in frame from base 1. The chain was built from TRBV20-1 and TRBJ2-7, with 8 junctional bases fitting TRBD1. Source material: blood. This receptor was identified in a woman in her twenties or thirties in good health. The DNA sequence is TGCAGTGCTTTCCGGACAGGGATGAACTGCGAGCAGTACTTC. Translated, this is CSAFRTGMNCEQYF.